The clone carrying this TCR beta chain has only a few counts. Its specificity is unknown. The data were taken from a study of identical twins. Broader study findings: There is a chance that invariant MAIT and iNKT cells partially muddied zero-insertion analyses. Insertions were reduced in abundant cord blood beta clonotypes but not in memory repertoires. Alpha sequences that were out-of-frame and twin-shared showed an excess of low generation probability.

The cDNA had a unique molecular identifier and a template-switch universal primer site. TCRdb processed the 5' RACE reads anew with MiXCR; each CDR3 protein has one entry. The profile shows around 670,000 distinct CDR3 sequences, around 6% of them singletons. What was sequenced was naive T cells sorted from blood. The clonotype comes from a man younger than 35 in good health.

The CDR3 protein is CASSSGAGQPQHF. CDR3 nucleotides: TGTGCCAGCAGTTCGGGCGCGGGTCAGCCCCAGCATTTT. The V and J genes are TRBV12-3 or TRBV12-4 and TRBJ1-5; D unresolved. With 4 bases removed from V and 6 bases from J, the gap between germline ends came to 10 bases. The CDR3 totals 13 residues.